This T cell receptor beta chain stems from a study of T-cell memory formation after mild COVID-19. A word on this clonotype: Its antigen is undetermined.

TCRalpha and TCRbeta libraries used 5'RACE with constant-segment primers and UMIs. TCRdb called the 5' RACE reads again in MiXCR, with one record for every CDR3 protein. This sample has some 120,000 distinct CDR3 sequences, with approximately 16% found just once. CDR3 length: 16 amino acids. The germline V gene encodes CDR1 MNHEY and CDR2 SVGEGT. Trimming shortened V by 5 bases and J by 5 bases, and 20 bases separated the two germline ends. Study-wide findings and caveats: The study found balanced CD4/CD8 in clones contracting day 15 to 85 and a CD4+ lean in later expanders. In pre-infection memory, a portion of responding clones appeared, which suggested that cross-reactive memory joined. CD4+ contracting clones were found mainly in CM and EM, and CD8+ ones in EMRA.

The clonotype was recovered from an adult woman who had mild COVID-19 (a few samples of this study predate the infection). Cell type and time point are not known. The rearrangement links TRBV6-2 or TRBV6-3 to TRBJ2-3; no clear D. Sequencing used PBMCs or a T cell subset sorted from them (not recorded which). The CDR3 DNA sequence: TGTGCCAGCAGTCCCCTCCGGGCCAAGGCCGTAGATACGCAGTATTTT. This sequence encodes CASSPLRAKAVDTQYF.